A selection of T cell receptor beta chains follows, all from one sample in a study of cytomegalovirus exposure and HLA in healthy donors. Data came from immunoSEQ multiplex PCR; TCRdb stores just in-frame clones and leaves some out. The sample consists of just over 150,000 clones, roughly 78% of them appearing once. Sequencing was performed on PBMCs. The source is a man aged 35 to 55 in good health and CMV-seropositive. Each CDR3 is given with its conserved first and last residue. The D gene is left open where the match is weak. A clone size is listed for some rows: how often the clone was seen (once, few, many), or a class if it is expanded.

clone_size: NA; v_call: TRBV7-3; d_call: TRBD2; j_call: TRBJ2-4; cdr3_nt: TGTGCCAGCAGTCCCGTTGGTGCGGGGGGGGGCATTCAGTACTTC; cdr3_aa: CASSPVGAGGGIQYF
clone_size: NA; v_call: TRBV5-1; d_call: TRBD2; j_call: TRBJ2-5; cdr3_nt: TGCGCCAGCAGCTTGATGGCTAGCGGGGGGTTGGAGACCCAGTACTTC; cdr3_aa: CASSLMASGGLETQYF
clone_size: NA; v_call: TRBV27; d_call: NA; j_call: TRBJ1-1; cdr3_nt: TGTGCCAGCAGCGAAGAGGCGGCGAGAAACACTGAAGCTTTCTTT; cdr3_aa: CASSEEAARNTEAFF
clone_size: NA; v_call: TRBV5-4; d_call: TRBD2; j_call: TRBJ2-5; cdr3_nt: TGTGCCAGCGGTTGGGCTAGCGGGGAGGGAGAGACCCAGTACTTC; cdr3_aa: CASGWASGEGETQYF
clone_size: NA; v_call: TRBV25-1; d_call: NA; j_call: TRBJ2-2; cdr3_nt: TGTGCCAGCCTCGCGCGACATTCGAACACCGGGGAGCTGTTTTTT; cdr3_aa: CASLARHSNTGELFF
clone_size: NA; v_call: TRBV2; d_call: NA; j_call: TRBJ2-1; cdr3_nt: TGTGCCAGCAACTTCCTCGGGAGCTCCTACAATGAGCAGTTCTTC; cdr3_aa: CASNFLGSSYNEQFF
clone_size: NA; v_call: TRBV14; d_call: TRBD2; j_call: TRBJ2-1; cdr3_nt: TGTGCCAGCAGGCGACTAGCGGGGGGATACAATGAGCAGTTCTTC; cdr3_aa: CASRRLAGGYNEQFF
clone_size: NA; v_call: TRBV6-6; d_call: TRBD1; j_call: TRBJ1-4; cdr3_nt: TGTGCCAGCAGTTACTCGACAGGGGGAGGAGAAAAACTGTTTTTT; cdr3_aa: CASSYSTGGGEKLFF
clone_size: few; v_call: TRBV5-1; d_call: NA; j_call: TRBJ1-1; cdr3_nt: TGCGCCAGCAGACCGACCCAGGGGAGGGACACTGAAGCTTTCTTT; cdr3_aa: CASRPTQGRDTEAFF
clone_size: NA; v_call: TRBV4-1; d_call: TRBD2; j_call: TRBJ2-5; cdr3_nt: TGCGCCAGCAGCTTGGGACTAGCGGGGGGGCAAGAGACCCAGTACTTC; cdr3_aa: CASSLGLAGGQETQYF
clone_size: NA; v_call: TRBV5-1; d_call: TRBD1; j_call: TRBJ2-3; cdr3_nt: TGCGCCAGCAGCTTGTTGACAGGGCGGGATACGCAGTATTTT; cdr3_aa: CASSLLTGRDTQYF
clone_size: NA; v_call: TRBV5-1; d_call: TRBD1; j_call: TRBJ1-6; cdr3_nt: TGCGCCAGCAGCTTGGACGGACAGGTCATTAATTCACCCCTCCACTTT; cdr3_aa: CASSLDGQVINSPLHF
clone_size: NA; v_call: TRBV5-1; d_call: NA; j_call: TRBJ2-4; cdr3_nt: TGCGCCAGCAGCTTGGGGCTAAGGGGTAGTTTCGACAAAAACATTCAGTACTTC; cdr3_aa: CASSLGLRGSFDKNIQYF
clone_size: NA; v_call: TRBV9; d_call: TRBD2; j_call: TRBJ2-3; cdr3_nt: TGTGCCAGCAGCCCCGGGACTAGCGGGGGGCTCCCCACAGATACGCAGTATTTT; cdr3_aa: CASSPGTSGGLPTDTQYF
clone_size: NA; v_call: TRBV5-6; d_call: TRBD1; j_call: TRBJ1-2; cdr3_nt: TGTGCCAGCAGCTCGGACAGGGTGTATGGCTACACCTTC; cdr3_aa: CASSSDRVYGYTF
clone_size: NA; v_call: TRBV5-1; d_call: TRBD1; j_call: TRBJ2-7; cdr3_nt: TGCGCCAGCAGCTGGGACAGATCCTACGAGCAGTACTTC; cdr3_aa: CASSWDRSYEQYF
clone_size: NA; v_call: TRBV9; d_call: TRBD1; j_call: TRBJ1-2; cdr3_nt: TGTGCCAGCAGCGTGGGGGACAGAACCGGCTACACCTTC; cdr3_aa: CASSVGDRTGYTF
clone_size: NA; v_call: TRBV18; d_call: NA; j_call: TRBJ2-3; cdr3_nt: TGTGCCAGCTCACTGGGCCTAAGCACAGATACGCAGTATTTT; cdr3_aa: CASSLGLSTDTQYF
clone_size: NA; v_call: TRBV7-9; d_call: NA; j_call: TRBJ2-7; cdr3_nt: TGTGCCAGCAGCTTAGTTGGGACTTTAAACGAGCAGTACTTC; cdr3_aa: CASSLVGTLNEQYF
clone_size: NA; v_call: TRBV29-1; d_call: NA; j_call: TRBJ2-2; cdr3_nt: TGCAGCGTAAAGGGGGGGTACACCGGGGAGCTGTTTTTT; cdr3_aa: CSVKGGYTGELFF
clone_size: NA; v_call: TRBV14; d_call: NA; j_call: TRBJ2-5; cdr3_nt: TGTGCCAGCAGCCTCGGGGAGACCCAGTACTTC; cdr3_aa: CASSLGETQYF
clone_size: NA; v_call: TRBV15; d_call: NA; j_call: TRBJ1-1; cdr3_nt: TGTGCCACCAGCAGAGATCCGTCAGAACCTTCGAACACTGAAGCTTTCTTT; cdr3_aa: CATSRDPSEPSNTEAFF
clone_size: NA; v_call: TRBV5-4; d_call: TRBD1; j_call: TRBJ1-2; cdr3_nt: TGTGCCAGCAGCGGGTCAGGGGGTAGCGGCTATGGCTACACCTTC; cdr3_aa: CASSGSGGSGYGYTF
clone_size: NA; v_call: TRBV7-9; d_call: TRBD2; j_call: TRBJ2-4; cdr3_nt: TGTGCCAGCAGCAAAGAGGGTAGGGCTAGCGGGCCAATTCAGTACTTC; cdr3_aa: CASSKEGRASGPIQYF
clone_size: few; v_call: TRBV30; d_call: NA; j_call: TRBJ2-3; cdr3_nt: TGTGCCTGGAGACTAGGAACCCCATGGGGCACAGATACGCAGTATTTT; cdr3_aa: CAWRLGTPWGTDTQYF
clone_size: NA; v_call: TRBV18; d_call: TRBD1; j_call: TRBJ1-4; cdr3_nt: TGTGCCAGCTCACCGGGGACAGTTGGGGGAAAACTGTTTTTT; cdr3_aa: CASSPGTVGGKLFF
clone_size: NA; v_call: TRBV4-1; d_call: TRBD2; j_call: TRBJ2-1; cdr3_nt: TGCGCCAGCAGCCAAGAAAGGTTAGCGGGGGGAACTGAGCAGTTCTTC; cdr3_aa: CASSQERLAGGTEQFF
clone_size: NA; v_call: TRBV29-1; d_call: NA; j_call: TRBJ2-3; cdr3_nt: TGCAACATTGGGGGCAGCACAGATACGCAGTATTTT; cdr3_aa: CNIGGSTDTQYF